This T cell receptor beta chain appears in the sequencing data of a study of Graves' ophthalmopathy and Graves' hyperthyroidism. Whole-study context: Hyperthyroidism counted as stable given no ophthalmopathy within 18 months of follow-up.

This clonotype was detected ten times or more. Scientists amplified the TCR beta CDR3 regions from RNA transcripts. Second-round multiplex PCR came after a first-round RT-PCR that employed HTBI primers. TCRdb independently ran MiXCR on the multiplex PCR reads; one entry per CDR3 protein. The data contain about 1.1 million distinct CDR3 sequences, about 36% of them seen just once; the ten biggest clones take up 8.5% to 14%. Each hyperthyroidism patient was newly diagnosed, with under 2 months' duration, and aged 18 to 65. Germline assignment: CDR1 SGDLS and CDR2 YYNGEE. The V gene end was trimmed by 0 bases and the J gene end by 4 bases; junction bases not matched to a gene: 9. The CDR3 totals 16 residues.

The receptor's source is an adult man with Graves' hyperthyroidism. Sequencing used peripheral blood or thyroid tissue (not recorded which). The V call is TRBV9, the J call TRBJ1-1, with 7 bases matching TRBD1. The CDR3 loop is CASSVATGLFGTEAFF. CDR3 bases: TGTGCCAGCAGCGTAGCGACAGGGCTGTTTGGCACTGAAGCTTTCTTT.